The 5 T cell receptor beta chains below were found in one sample sequenced in a study of OX40 agonist ivuxolimab in advanced cancers. Method: immunoSEQ multiplex PCR; TCRdb's copy keeps in-frame clones and lacks some. Here the sample spans tens of thousands of clones, roughly 91% being singletons. Specimen: CD4+ or CD8+ T cells sorted from blood, collected in a trial of the OX40 agonist ivuxolimab. The receptors derive from an adult with an advanced solid tumor such as melanoma, head and neck, liver or kidney cancer.

This clone was recorded once. The chain employs TRBV5-1 and TRBJ2-3, with D unclear. The CDR3 covers 17 residues. V shed 0 bases and J shed 1 base, with 15 bases lying between them. Germline V lookup: CDR1 SGHRS, CDR2 YFSETQ. The chain's CDR3 is CASSLDGSHPGTDTQYF. The CDR3 nucleotides are TGCGCCAGCAGCTTGGACGGCTCTCACCCTGGCACAGATACGCAGTATTTT.

CDR3 nucleotide sequence: TGTGCCAGCAGCTTAGTAAACGGCCTTGAGTACTTC. It encodes CASSLVNGLEYF. The V and J genes are TRBV7-9 and TRBJ2-5; no firm D call. The CDR3 has 12 amino acids. Germline V lookup: CDR1 SEHNR, CDR2 FQNEAQ (reference sequence). Deletions cut 1 base from V and 12 bases from J, with 12 bases between.

This clone has only one observation. This chain links TRBV7-2 with TRBJ1-6; 9 positions agree with TRBD1. CDR1 SGHTA and CDR2 FQGNSA come from the germline V gene. After removal of 5 bases from V and 5 bases from J, the junction contained 1 base not matched to a gene. This CDR3 is 14 amino acids long. The CDR3, as DNA: TGTGCCAGCAGCGGGACAGGGAATAATTCACCCCTCCACTTT. This encodes CASSGTGNNSPLHF.

This chain uses TRBV29-1 with TRBJ1-1; 8 bases line up with TRBD1. CDR1 and CDR2 (germline): SQVTM, ANQGSEA. V lost 6 bases, J lost 11 bases, and 11 bases stayed unmatched. CDR3 size: 12 residues. Written as DNA, the CDR3 is TGCAGCGTCTCCTCAGGGGGCTGGGGGGCTTTCTTT. Amino acid sequence: CSVSSGGWGAFF.

The sample holds a few counts of this clone. The chain carries TRBV5-5 and TRBJ2-1; TRBD1 agrees at 7 bases. The ends lost 4 bases at V and 3 bases at J; junction bases unmatched: 10. The germline CDR1 and CDR2 sequences are SGHKS and YYEKEE (reference sequence). The CDR3 runs to 16 residues. The CDR3 region is CASSPTQGKYYNEQFF. Written as DNA, the CDR3 is TGTGCCAGCAGCCCCACACAGGGGAAGTACTACAATGAGCAGTTCTTC.